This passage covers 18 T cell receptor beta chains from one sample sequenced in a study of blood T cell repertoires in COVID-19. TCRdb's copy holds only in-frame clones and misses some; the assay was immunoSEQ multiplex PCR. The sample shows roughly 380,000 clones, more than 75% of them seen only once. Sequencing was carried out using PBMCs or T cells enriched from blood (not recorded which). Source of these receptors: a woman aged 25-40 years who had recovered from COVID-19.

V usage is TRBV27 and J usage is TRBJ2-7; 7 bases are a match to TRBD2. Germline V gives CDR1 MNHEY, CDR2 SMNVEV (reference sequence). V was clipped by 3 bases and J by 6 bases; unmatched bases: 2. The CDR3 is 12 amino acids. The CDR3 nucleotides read TGTGCCAGCAGTTTGGGAGGGGTCGAGCAGTACTTC. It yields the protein CASSLGGVEQYF.

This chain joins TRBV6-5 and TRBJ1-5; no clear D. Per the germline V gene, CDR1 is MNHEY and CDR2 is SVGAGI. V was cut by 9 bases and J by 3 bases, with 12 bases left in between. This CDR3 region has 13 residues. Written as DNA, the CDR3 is TGTGCCAGATTCCGGGGTGTCAATCAGCCCCAGCATTTT. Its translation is CARFRGVNQPQHF.

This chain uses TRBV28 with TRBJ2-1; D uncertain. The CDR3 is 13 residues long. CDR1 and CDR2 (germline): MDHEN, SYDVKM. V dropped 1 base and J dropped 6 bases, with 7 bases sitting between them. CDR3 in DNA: TGTGCCAGCAGTTTATCTACCATCAATGAGCAGTTCTTC. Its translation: CASSLSTINEQFF.

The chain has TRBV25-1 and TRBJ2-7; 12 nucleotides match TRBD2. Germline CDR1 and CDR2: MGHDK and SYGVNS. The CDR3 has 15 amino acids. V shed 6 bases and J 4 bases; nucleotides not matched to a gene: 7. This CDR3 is CASRGLAGFEYEQYF. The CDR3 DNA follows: TGTGCCAGCAGAGGACTAGCGGGATTTGAGTACGAGCAGTACTTC.

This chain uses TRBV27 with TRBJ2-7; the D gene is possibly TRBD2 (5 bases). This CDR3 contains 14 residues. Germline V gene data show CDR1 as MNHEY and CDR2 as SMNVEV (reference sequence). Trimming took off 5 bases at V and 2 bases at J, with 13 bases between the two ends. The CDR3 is CASSPRGHPYEQYF. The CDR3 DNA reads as TGTGCCAGCAGTCCCCGCGGGCACCCCTACGAGCAGTACTTC.

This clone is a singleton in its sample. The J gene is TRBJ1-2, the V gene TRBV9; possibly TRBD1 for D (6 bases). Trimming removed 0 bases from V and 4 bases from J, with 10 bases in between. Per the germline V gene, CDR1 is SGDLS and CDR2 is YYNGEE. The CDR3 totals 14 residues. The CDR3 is CASSVGTGTYGYTF. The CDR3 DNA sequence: TGTGCCAGCAGCGTAGGTACAGGGACCTATGGCTACACCTTC.

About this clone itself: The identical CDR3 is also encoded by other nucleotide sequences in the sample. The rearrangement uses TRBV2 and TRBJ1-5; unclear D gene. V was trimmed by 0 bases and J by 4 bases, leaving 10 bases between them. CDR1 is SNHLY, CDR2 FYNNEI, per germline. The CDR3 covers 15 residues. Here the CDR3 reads CASSEALRDNQPQHF. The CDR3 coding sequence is TGTGCCAGCAGTGAAGCGCTTCGGGATAATCAGCCCCAGCATTTT.

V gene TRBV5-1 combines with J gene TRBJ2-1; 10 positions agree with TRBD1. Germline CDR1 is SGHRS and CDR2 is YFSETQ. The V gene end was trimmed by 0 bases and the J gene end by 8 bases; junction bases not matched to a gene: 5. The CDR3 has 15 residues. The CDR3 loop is CASSLGQGAHDEQFF. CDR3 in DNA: TGCGCCAGCAGCTTGGGACAGGGGGCGCACGATGAGCAGTTCTTC. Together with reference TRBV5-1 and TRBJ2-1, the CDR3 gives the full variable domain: KAGVTQTPRYLIKTRGQQVTLSCSPISGHRSVSWYQQTPGQGLQFLFEYFSETQRNKGNFPGRFSGRQFSNSRSEMNVSTLELGDSALYLCASSLGQGAHDEQFFGPGTRLTVL.

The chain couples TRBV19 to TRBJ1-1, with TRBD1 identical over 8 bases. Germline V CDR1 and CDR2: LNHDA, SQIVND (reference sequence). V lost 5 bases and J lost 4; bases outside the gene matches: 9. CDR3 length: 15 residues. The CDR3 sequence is CASSSRQGSVTEAFF. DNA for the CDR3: TGTGCCAGTAGTTCCCGACAGGGGAGTGTCACTGAAGCTTTCTTT. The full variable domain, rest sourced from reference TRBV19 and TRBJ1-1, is DGGITQSPKYLFRKEGQNVTLSCEQNLNHDAMYWYRQDPGQGLRLIYYSQIVNDFQKGDIAEGYSVSREKKESFPLTVTSAQKNPTAFYLCASSSRQGSVTEAFFGQGTRLTVV.

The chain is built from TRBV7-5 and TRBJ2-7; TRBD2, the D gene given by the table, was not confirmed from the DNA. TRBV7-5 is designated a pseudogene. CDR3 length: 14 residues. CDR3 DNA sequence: TGTGCCAGAAGCTTAGGCCCACCGGGGTCCGAGCAGTACTTC. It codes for CARSLGPPGSEQYF.

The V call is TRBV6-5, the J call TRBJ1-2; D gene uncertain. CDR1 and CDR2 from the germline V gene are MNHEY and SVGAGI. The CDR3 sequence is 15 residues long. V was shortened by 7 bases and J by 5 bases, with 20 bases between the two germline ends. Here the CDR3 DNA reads TGTGCCAGCAAGCTCTCGACCGGGATCCAGTATGGCTACACCTTC. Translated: CASKLSTGIQYGYTF.

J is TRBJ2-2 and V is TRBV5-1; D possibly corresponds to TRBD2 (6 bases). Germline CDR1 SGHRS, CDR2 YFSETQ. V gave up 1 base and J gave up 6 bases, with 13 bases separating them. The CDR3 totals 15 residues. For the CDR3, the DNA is TGCGCCAGCAGCTTGACTAGCTTTATTGCCGGGGAGCTGTTTTTT. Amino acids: CASSLTSFIAGELFF.

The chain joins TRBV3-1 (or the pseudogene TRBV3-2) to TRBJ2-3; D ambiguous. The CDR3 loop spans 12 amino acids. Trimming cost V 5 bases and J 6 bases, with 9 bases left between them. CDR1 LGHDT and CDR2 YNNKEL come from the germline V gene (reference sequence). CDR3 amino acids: CASSFSQDTQYF. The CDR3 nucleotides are TGTGCCAGCAGCTTTAGCCAGGATACGCAGTATTTT.

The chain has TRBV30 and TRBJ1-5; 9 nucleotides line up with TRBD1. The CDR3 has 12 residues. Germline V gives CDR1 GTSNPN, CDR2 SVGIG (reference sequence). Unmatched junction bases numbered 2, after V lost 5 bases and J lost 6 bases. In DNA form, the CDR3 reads TGTGCCTGGGGACAGGGGATTCAGCCCCAGCATTTT. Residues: CAWGQGIQPQHF.

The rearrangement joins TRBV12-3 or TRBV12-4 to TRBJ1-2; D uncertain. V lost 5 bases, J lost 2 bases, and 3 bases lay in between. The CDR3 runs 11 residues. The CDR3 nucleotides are TGTGCCAGCAGTCTCAACTATGGCTACACCTTC. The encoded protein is CASSLNYGYTF.

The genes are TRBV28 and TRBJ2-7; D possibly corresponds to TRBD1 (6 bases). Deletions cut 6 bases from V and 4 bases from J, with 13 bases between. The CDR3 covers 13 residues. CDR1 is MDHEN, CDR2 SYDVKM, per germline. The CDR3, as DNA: TGTGCCAGCAGAGAGCAGGGGCGGTACGAGCAGTACTTC. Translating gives CASREQGRYEQYF. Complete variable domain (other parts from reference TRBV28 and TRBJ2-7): DVKVTQSSRYLVKRTGEKVFLECVQDMDHENMFWYRQDPGLGLRLIYFSYDVKMKEKGDIPEGYSVSREKKERFSLILESASTNQTSMYLCASREQGRYEQYFGPGTRLTVT.

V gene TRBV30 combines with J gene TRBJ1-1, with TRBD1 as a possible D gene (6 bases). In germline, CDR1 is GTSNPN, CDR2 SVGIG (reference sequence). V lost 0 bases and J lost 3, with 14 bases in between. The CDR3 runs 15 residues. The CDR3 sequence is CAWSVGRGRDTEAFF. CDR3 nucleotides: TGTGCCTGGAGTGTAGGCAGGGGCCGGGACACTGAAGCTTTCTTT.

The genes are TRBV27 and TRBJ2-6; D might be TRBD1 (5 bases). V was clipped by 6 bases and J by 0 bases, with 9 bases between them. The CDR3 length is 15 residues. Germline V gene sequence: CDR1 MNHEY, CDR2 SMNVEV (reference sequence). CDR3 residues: CASSPRVSGANVLTF. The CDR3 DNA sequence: TGTGCCAGCAGCCCCAGGGTCTCTGGGGCCAACGTCCTGACTTTC.